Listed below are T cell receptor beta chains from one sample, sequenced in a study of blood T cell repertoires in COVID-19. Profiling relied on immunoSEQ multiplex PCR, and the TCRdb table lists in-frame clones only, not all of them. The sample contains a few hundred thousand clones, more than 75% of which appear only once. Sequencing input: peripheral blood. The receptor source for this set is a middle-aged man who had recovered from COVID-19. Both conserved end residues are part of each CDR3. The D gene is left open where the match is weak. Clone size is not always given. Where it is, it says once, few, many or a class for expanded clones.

TGTGCCATCAGCCCGAGTGCGGCTAGCGGGGCAAGGGAGCAGTACTTC | CAISPSAASGAREQYF | TRBJ2-7 | TRBD2 | NA | TRBV10-3
TGTGCCAGCTCATCGACAGGGGGCTCTGCTGGAAACACCATATATTTT | CASSSTGGSAGNTIYF | TRBJ1-3 | TRBD1 | once | TRBV18
TGCGCCAGCAGAGGTCCCACCTTCGGGCGGGAGGACCCCTCCGAGCAGTACTTC | CASRGPTFGREDPSEQYF | TRBJ2-7 | TRBD2 | NA | TRBV10-1
TGTGCCAGCAGTTCCCCCAGCGGGGGCTCCTACGAGCAGTACTTC | CASSSPSGGSYEQYF | TRBJ2-7 | TRBD2 | NA | TRBV28
TGTGCCATCAGTGATTCGGGGGGCAGAGCCAAAAACATTCAGTACTTC | CAISDSGGRAKNIQYF | TRBJ2-4 | NA | NA | TRBV10-3
TGCGCCAGCAGCCCAGGACAGGGTCCCTACAATGAGCAGTTCTTC | CASSPGQGPYNEQFF | TRBJ2-1 | TRBD1 | NA | TRBV5-1
TGTGCCAGTAGTATAACCCCGGTGCCGGGATATGGCTACACCTTC | CASSITPVPGYGYTF | TRBJ1-2 | NA | NA | TRBV19
TGTGCCAGCAGTGAAGAGGCTAGCGGGAGCTATACGCAGTATTTT | CASSEEASGSYTQYF | TRBJ2-3 | TRBD2 | NA | TRBV2
TGTGCCAGCAGCTTGACAGGGGGTAATTCACCCCTCCACTTT | CASSLTGGNSPLHF | TRBJ1-6 | TRBD1 | NA | TRBV5-5
TGCGCCAGCAGTGACCAATCTAACTATGGCTACACCTTC | CASSDQSNYGYTF | TRBJ1-2 | NA | NA | TRBV10-2
TGCGCCAGCAGCCAAGATCCACCTAGCGGGGGGGCCAACGCAGATACGCAGTATTTT | CASSQDPPSGGANADTQYF | TRBJ2-3 | TRBD2 | NA | TRBV4-3
TGTGCCAGCAGCCAAGGGCTAGCGGAAGAGACCCAGTACTTC | CASSQGLAEETQYF | TRBJ2-5 | TRBD2 | NA | TRBV14
TGTGCCAGCAGCCCAAAACTAGCGGCCGGCACAGATACGCAGTATTTT | CASSPKLAAGTDTQYF | TRBJ2-3 | TRBD2 | NA | TRBV9
TGTGCCAGCAGTTACTACGGGCAGACAGCTTTT | CASSYYGQTAF | TRBJ2-3 | NA | NA | TRBV6-2/TRBV6-3
TGTGCCAGCAGTAGAGGCGGCGAGCAGTACTTC | CASSRGGEQYF | TRBJ2-7 | NA | NA | TRBV12-3/TRBV12-4
TGTGCCAGCAGCGCAAACCCGGGAGTTGAGGAGACCCAGTACTTC | CASSANPGVEETQYF | TRBJ2-5 | NA | once | TRBV7-9
TGTGCTAGTGGTCAGGGGTGGGCTAGCAATCAGCCCCAGCATTTT | CASGQGWASNQPQHF | TRBJ1-5 | NA | NA | TRBV12-5
TGTGCCATCAGGGGATCCCGGGACAAAGATTACAATGAGCAGTTCTTC | CAIRGSRDKDYNEQFF | TRBJ2-1 | NA | NA | TRBV10-3
TGTGCCAGCCGTCGGCGACAGGGAAACTACGAGCAGTACTTC | CASRRRQGNYEQYF | TRBJ2-7 | TRBD1 | NA | TRBV6-5
TGCGCCAGCAGCCAAGTCGGATTAGCGGCAATTTACGAGCAGTACTTC | CASSQVGLAAIYEQYF | TRBJ2-7 | NA | NA | TRBV4-3
TGTGCTAGTGGTAGCGGGGCCTTCTACGAGCAGTACTTC | CASGSGAFYEQYF | TRBJ2-7 | TRBD2 | NA | TRBV12-5
TGTGCCAGCTCACCCCTTCAGATTCGCGAGCAGTACTTC | CASSPLQIREQYF | TRBJ2-7 | NA | NA | TRBV18
TGTGCCAGCAGACTGACAACTGACTATGGCTACACCTTC | CASRLTTDYGYTF | TRBJ1-2 | NA | NA | TRBV12-3/TRBV12-4
TGTGCCAGTAGTACCTTGGACAGCTACGAGCAGTACTTC | CASSTLDSYEQYF | TRBJ2-7 | NA | NA | TRBV19
TGTGCCAGCAGCGTTAGCCTAGCGGGAGGTAAGAATGAGCAGTTCTTC | CASSVSLAGGKNEQFF | TRBJ2-1 | TRBD2 | NA | TRBV9
TGTGCCAGCAGCTTACGGGACAGGGGAACAGATACGCAGTATTTT | CASSLRDRGTDTQYF | TRBJ2-3 | TRBD1 | few | TRBV7-9
TGTGCCAGCAGCGGGCGGACAGGGGGAGGCAATGGCTACACCTTC | CASSGRTGGGNGYTF | TRBJ1-2 | TRBD1 | NA | TRBV7-2